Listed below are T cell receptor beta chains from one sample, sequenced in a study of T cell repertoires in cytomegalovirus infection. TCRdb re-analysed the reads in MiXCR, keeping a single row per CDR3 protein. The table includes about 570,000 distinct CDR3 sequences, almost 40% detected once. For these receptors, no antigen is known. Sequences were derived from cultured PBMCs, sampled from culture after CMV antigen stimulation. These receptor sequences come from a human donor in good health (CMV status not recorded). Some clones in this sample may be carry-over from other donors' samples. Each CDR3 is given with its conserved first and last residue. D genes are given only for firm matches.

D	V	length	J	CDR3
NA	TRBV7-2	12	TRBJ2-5	CASSTPTKTQYF
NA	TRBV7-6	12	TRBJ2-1	CAYDGVKAEQFF
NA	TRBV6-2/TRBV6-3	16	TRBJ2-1	CASSSLPRKVGNEQFF
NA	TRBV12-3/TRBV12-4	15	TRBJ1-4	CASSRLREANEKLFF
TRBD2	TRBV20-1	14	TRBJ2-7	CSAEGGGLFYEQYF
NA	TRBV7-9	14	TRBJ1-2	CASSSPRGLGGYTF
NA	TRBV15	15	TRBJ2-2	CATSPRLESTGELFF
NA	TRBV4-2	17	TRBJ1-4	CASSQVPNSATNEKLFF
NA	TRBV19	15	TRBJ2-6	CASSRGQPGANVLTF
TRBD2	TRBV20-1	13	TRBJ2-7	CSGTSGGRSEQYF
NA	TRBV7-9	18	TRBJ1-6	CASSLLAEPALPNSPLHF
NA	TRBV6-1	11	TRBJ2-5	CASSTGETQYF
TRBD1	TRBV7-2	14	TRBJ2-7	CASRVDRATYEQYF
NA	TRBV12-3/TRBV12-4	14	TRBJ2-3	CATRFGIGTDTQYF
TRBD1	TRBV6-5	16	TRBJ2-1	CASSYGTGAIHNEQFF
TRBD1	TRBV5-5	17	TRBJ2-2	CASSPFPRQGKTGELFF
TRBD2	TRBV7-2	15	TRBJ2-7	CASSAQTSGNYEQYF
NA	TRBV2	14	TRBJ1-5	CASTGPFSNQPQHF
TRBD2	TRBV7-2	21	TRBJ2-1	CASSLVFGIRFSGGAHNEQFF
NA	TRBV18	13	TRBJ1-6	CASSPNEDSPLHF
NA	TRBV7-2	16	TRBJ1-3	CASSLGMGGSGDTIYF
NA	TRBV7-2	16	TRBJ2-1	CASSFRGGGSMDEQFF
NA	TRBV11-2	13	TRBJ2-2	CASSGRLTGELFF
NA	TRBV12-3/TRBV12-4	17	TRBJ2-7	CASSSEGPKTNLYEQYF
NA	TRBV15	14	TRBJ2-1	CATINPGGSPEQFF
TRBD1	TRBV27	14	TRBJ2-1	CASSWTGPYNEQFF
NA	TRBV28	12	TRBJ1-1	CASGDTYTEAFF
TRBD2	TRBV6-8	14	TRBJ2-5	CASSSPSGSKTQYF
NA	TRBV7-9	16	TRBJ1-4	CASSLGQGLWIEKLFF
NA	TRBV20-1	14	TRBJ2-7	CSARAASGPYEQYF
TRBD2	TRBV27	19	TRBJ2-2	CASSPPGLAGGWNTGELFF
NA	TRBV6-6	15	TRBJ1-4	CASSYSGTLDEKLFF
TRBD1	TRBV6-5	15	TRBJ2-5	CASSKPGTGRETQYF
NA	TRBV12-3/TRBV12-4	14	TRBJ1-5	CASRDSLASQPQHF
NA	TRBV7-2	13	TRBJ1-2	CASSFDRRYGYTF
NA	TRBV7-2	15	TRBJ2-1	CASSLAVGNYNEQFF
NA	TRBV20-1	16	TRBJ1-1	CSATDGEWGSSTEAFF
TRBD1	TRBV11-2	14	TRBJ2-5	CASSPYRGRETQYF
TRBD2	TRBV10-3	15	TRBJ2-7	CAISDLTSGSYEQYF
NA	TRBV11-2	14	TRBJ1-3	CASSFRYSGNTIYF
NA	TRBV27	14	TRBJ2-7	CASSMGPLKPEQYF